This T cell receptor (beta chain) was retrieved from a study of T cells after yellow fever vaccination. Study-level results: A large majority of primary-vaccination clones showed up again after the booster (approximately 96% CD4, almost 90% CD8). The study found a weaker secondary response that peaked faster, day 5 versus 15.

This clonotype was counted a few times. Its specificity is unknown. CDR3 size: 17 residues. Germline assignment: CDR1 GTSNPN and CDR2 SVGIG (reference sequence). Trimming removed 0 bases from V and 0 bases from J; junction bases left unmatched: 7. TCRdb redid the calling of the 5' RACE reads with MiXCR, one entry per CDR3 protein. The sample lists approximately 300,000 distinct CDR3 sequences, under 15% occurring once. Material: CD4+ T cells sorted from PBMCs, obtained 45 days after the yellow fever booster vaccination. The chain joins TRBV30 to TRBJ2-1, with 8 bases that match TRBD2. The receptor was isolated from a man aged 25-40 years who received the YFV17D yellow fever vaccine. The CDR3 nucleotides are TGTGCCTGGAGTGTAAGGAGAGCGGGGGTCTCCTACAATGAGCAGTTCTTC. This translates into CAWSVRRAGVSYNEQFF.